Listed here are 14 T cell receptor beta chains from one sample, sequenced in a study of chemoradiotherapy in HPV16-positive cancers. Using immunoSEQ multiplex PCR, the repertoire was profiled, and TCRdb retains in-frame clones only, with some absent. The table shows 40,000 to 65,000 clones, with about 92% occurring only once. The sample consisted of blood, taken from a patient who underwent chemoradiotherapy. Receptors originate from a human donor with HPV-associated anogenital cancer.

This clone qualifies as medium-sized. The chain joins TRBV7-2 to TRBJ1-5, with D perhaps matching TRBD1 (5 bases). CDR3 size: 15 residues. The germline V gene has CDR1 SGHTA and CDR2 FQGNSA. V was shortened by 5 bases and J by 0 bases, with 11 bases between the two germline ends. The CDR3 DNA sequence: TGTGCCAGCAGCCCAGAAGACAGTAGCAATCAGCCCCAGCATTTT. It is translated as CASSPEDSSNQPQHF.

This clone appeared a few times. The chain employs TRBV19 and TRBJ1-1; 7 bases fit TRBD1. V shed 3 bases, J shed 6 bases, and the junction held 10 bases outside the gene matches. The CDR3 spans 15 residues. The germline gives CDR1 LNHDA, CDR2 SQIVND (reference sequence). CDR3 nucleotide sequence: TGTGCCAGTAGTATTTTGGCAGGGGGAGCCTCTGAAGCTTTCTTT. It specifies CASSILAGGASEAFF. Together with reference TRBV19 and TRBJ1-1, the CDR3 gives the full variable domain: DGGITQSPKYLFRKEGQNVTLSCEQNLNHDAMYWYRQDPGQGLRLIYYSQIVNDFQKGDIAEGYSVSREKKESFPLTVTSAQKNPTAFYLCASSILAGGASEAFFGQGTRLTVV.

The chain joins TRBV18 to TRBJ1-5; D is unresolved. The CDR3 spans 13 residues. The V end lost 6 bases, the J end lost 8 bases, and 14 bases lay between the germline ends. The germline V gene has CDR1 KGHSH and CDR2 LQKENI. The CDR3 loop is CASSQDPGEPQHF. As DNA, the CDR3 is TGTGCCAGCTCTCAGGATCCTGGGGAGCCCCAGCATTTT.

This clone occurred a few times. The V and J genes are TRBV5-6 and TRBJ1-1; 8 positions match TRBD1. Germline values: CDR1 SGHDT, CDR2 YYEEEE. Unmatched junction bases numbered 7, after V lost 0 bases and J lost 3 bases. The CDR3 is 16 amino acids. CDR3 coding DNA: TGTGCCAGCAGCTTGGGCAGGGGGCGCGGTGACACTGAAGCTTTCTTT. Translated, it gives CASSLGRGRGDTEAFF.

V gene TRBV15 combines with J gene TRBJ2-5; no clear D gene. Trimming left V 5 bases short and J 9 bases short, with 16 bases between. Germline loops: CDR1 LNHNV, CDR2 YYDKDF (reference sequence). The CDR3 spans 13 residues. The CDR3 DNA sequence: TGTGCCACCAGCTCCGGGCCCCCAGGTGCCCAGTACTTC. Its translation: CATSSGPPGAQYF.

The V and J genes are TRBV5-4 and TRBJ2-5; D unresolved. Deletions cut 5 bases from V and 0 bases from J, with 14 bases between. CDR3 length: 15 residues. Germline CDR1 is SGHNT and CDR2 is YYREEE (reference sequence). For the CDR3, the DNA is TGTGCCAGCAGGTCCGCGACGGGTTACCAAGAGACCCAGTACTTC. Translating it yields CASRSATGYQETQYF.

CDR3 amino acids: CASSINSPLHF. The CDR3 nucleotides are TGTGCCAGCAGCATTAATTCACCCCTCCACTTT. V and J are TRBV5-8 and TRBJ1-6; D gene uncertain. V gave up 4 bases and J gave up 6 bases, with 2 bases separating them. The CDR3 runs to 11 residues. In germline, CDR1 is SGHTS, CDR2 YDEGEE.

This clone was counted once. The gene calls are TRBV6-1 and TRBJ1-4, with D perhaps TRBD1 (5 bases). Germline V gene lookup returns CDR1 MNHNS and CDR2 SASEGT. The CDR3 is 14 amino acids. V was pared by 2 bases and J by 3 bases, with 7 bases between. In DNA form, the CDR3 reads TGTGCCAGCAGTGAAACAGGTTCTAATGAAAAACTGTTTTTT. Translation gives CASSETGSNEKLFF.

The CDR3 coding sequence is TGTGCCACCAGCAGAGGGGGTAACACTGAAGCTTTCTTT. Translating gives CATSRGGNTEAFF. The rearrangement joins TRBV15 to TRBJ1-1, with no clear D. The CDR3 extends over 13 amino acids. Trimming removed 1 base from V and 2 bases from J, with 5 bases in between. Looked up from germline, CDR1 is LNHNV and CDR2 is YYDKDF (reference sequence).

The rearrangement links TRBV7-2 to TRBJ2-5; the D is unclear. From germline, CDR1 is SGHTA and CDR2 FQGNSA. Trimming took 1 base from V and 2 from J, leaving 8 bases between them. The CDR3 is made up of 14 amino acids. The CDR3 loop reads CASSLEGRQETQYF. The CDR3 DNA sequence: TGTGCCAGCAGCTTAGAAGGCAGGCAAGAGACCCAGTACTTC. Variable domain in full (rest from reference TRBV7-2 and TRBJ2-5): GAGVSQSPSNKVTEKGKDVELRCDPISGHTALYWYRQSLGQGLEFLIYFQGNSAPDKSGLPSDRFSAERTGGSVSTLTIQRTQQEDSAVYLCASSLEGRQETQYFGPGTRLLVL.

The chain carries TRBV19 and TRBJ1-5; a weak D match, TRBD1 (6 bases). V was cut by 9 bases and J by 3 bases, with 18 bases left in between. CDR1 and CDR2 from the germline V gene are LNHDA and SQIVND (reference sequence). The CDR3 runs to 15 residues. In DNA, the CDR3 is TGTGCCAGCGGGTATACAGGGTTCAACAATCAGCCCCAGCATTTT. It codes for CASGYTGFNNQPQHF.

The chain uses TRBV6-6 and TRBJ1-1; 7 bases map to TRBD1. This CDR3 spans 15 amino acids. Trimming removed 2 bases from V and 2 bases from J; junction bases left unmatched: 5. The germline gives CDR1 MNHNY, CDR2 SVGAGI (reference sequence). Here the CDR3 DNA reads TGTGCCAGCAGTTACCGCAGGGGGTCTAACACTGAAGCTTTCTTT. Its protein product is CASSYRRGSNTEAFF.

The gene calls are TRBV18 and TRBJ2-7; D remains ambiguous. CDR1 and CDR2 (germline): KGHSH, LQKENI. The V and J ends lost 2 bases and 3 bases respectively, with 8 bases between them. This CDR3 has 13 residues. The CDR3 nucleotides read TGTGCCAGCTCACCAGCCTTCAACTACGAGCAGTACTTC. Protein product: CASSPAFNYEQYF.

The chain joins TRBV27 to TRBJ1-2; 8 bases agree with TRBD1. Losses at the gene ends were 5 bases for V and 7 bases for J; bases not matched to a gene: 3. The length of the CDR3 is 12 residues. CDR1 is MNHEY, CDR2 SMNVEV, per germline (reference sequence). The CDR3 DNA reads TGTGCCAGCAGTCCCAGGGGGCTTGGCTACACCTTC. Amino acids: CASSPRGLGYTF.